This entry lists 21 T cell receptor beta chains sequenced from one sample in a study of T cells after yellow fever vaccination. TCRdb re-called the 5' RACE reads with MiXCR, one entry per CDR3 protein. The sample lists 450,000 to 550,000 distinct CDR3 sequences; 21% were seen once. The source was PBMCs, collected about 20 days after the first yellow fever vaccination. The receptor source for this set is a man in his late teens or twenties who received the YFV17D yellow fever vaccine.

This chain links TRBV20-1 with TRBJ2-6; TRBD1 is a possible D gene (5 bases). CDR1 and CDR2 from the germline V gene are DFQATT and SNEGSKA (reference sequence). The CDR3 covers 15 residues. The germline V and J ends were trimmed by 2 bases and 2 bases, with 10 bases remaining between them. The CDR3 region has the DNA TGCAGTGCTAGAACAACAGGACCTGGGGCCAACGTCCTGACTTTC. Protein sequence: CSARTTGPGANVLTF.

Written as DNA, the CDR3 is TGTGCCTGGGGTTTATACGAGCAGTACTTC. Translation gives CAWGLYEQYF. This rearrangement joins TRBV30 to TRBJ2-7; unclear D gene. This CDR3 is built from 10 residues. V was pared by 5 bases and J by 4 bases, with 6 bases between. CDR1 and CDR2 from the germline V gene are GTSNPN and SVGIG (reference sequence).

This clonotype was picked up many times. This sequence joins TRBV28 and TRBJ1-2; 7 bases line up with TRBD1. The CDR3 loop spans 12 amino acids. From germline, CDR1 is MDHEN and CDR2 SYDVKM. The junction had 1 base not matched to a gene; V was cut back by 5 bases and J by 4 bases. CDR3 residues: CASSRDSYGYTF. The CDR3 DNA reads TGTGCCAGCAGTCGGGACAGCTATGGCTACACCTTC.

In its sample, this clonotype was seen a few times. This rearrangement joins TRBV6-1 to TRBJ2-7; perhaps TRBD2 as D (6 bases). The V end lost 6 bases, the J end lost 4 bases, and 16 bases lay between the germline ends. Germline-derived CDR1 and CDR2 are MNHNS and SASEGT. The CDR3 is 14 amino acids. In DNA form, the CDR3 reads TGTGCCAGCAGCCGCGATCTGGGGGGTTACGAGCAGTACGTC. It specifies CASSRDLGGYEQYV.

The V gene is TRBV5-1, the J gene TRBJ2-6, with 11 bases that match TRBD1. Germline trimming cut 4 bases from V and 0 bases from J; bases unmatched to any gene: 3. The CDR3 spans 17 residues. Germline V gene data show CDR1 as SGHRS and CDR2 as YFSETQ. The CDR3 DNA sequence: TGCGCCAGCAGCCTCGGGACAGGGGGCTCTGGGGCCAACGTCCTGACTTTC. Protein product: CASSLGTGGSGANVLTF.

There are a few counts of this clonotype. J is TRBJ2-6 and V is TRBV5-6; D gene ambiguous. V was cut by 4 bases and J by 4 bases, with 12 bases left in between. This CDR3 spans 15 amino acids. The germline V gene encodes CDR1 SGHDT and CDR2 YYEEEE. CDR3: CASSQAGSGANVLTF. The CDR3 nucleotides are TGTGCCAGCAGCCAGGCCGGTTCCGGGGCCAACGTCCTGACTTTC.

The sample holds one count of this clonotype. This chain links TRBV7-8 with TRBJ2-1; a weak D match, TRBD2 (6 bases). Trimming removed 5 bases from V and 7 bases from J, with 21 bases in between. CDR1 SGHVS and CDR2 FQNEAQ come from the germline V gene. This CDR3 contains 16 residues. The CDR3 coding sequence is TGTGCCAGCAGCCCGCATTATTCCGGGACTTTAAATGAGCAGTTCTTC. Translating gives CASSPHYSGTLNEQFF.

The CDR3 nucleotides read TGTGCCAGCAGCTTACCGTGGACAGGGTCCCTCGATGAGACCCAGTACTTC. Encoded protein: CASSLPWTGSLDETQYF. The chain has TRBV7-6 and TRBJ2-5, with 8 nucleotides matching TRBD1. Germline CDR1 SGHVS, CDR2 FNYEAQ. Losses at the gene ends were 2 bases for V and 5 bases for J; bases not matched to a gene: 13. This CDR3 contains 17 residues.

A few counts support this clonotype. The chain employs TRBV5-5 and TRBJ1-1; possible D gene TRBD1, 6 bases. Trimming pared 4 bases from V and 1 base from J, leaving 14 bases between. The CDR3 runs to 15 residues. Germline lookup yields CDR1 SGHKS and CDR2 YYEKEE (reference sequence). Here the CDR3 DNA reads TGTGCCAGCAGCGTCTCCCCGGGACAGAACACTGAAGCTTTCTTT. This translates into CASSVSPGQNTEAFF.

The V call is TRBV24-1, the J call TRBJ2-5, with D perhaps given as TRBD1 or TRBD2 (5 bases each). CDR3 size: 15 residues. CDR1 is KGHDR and CDR2 is SFDVKD in the germline V gene. V shed 3 bases and J shed 1 base, with 11 bases lying between them. CDR3 loop: CATSDPRGVQETQYF. Here the CDR3 DNA reads TGTGCCACCAGTGATCCCCGAGGGGTCCAAGAGACCCAGTACTTC.

This clonotype was observed a few times. The chain has TRBV3-1 and TRBJ2-5; 8 positions agree with TRBD2. The V gene's germline CDR1 is LGHDT and CDR2 YNNKEL (reference sequence). The CDR3 has 17 residues. V lost 4 bases and J lost 1; bases outside the gene matches: 11. The DNA of the CDR3 is TGTGCCAGCAGCCCGCAAGGTCGGGGGGGGCCCCAAGAGACCCAGTACTTC. Its translation: CASSPQGRGGPQETQYF.

The V call is TRBV11-2, the J call TRBJ2-5; D possibly corresponds to TRBD1 (6 bases). V was pared by 4 bases and J by 2 bases, with 14 bases between. The CDR3 runs 15 residues. Germline V gene lookup returns CDR1 SGHAT and CDR2 FQNNGV. The CDR3 spells CASSSWDTSQETQYF. CDR3 sequence (DNA): TGTGCCAGCAGCTCATGGGACACTTCACAAGAGACCCAGTACTTC.

The chain is built from TRBV20-1 and TRBJ1-1, with a weak D call TRBD1 (5 bases). CDR1 and CDR2 from the germline V gene are DFQATT and SNEGSKA (reference sequence). Trimming left V 6 bases short and J 0 bases short, with 11 bases between. This CDR3 is 13 amino acids long. The chain's CDR3 is CSAYDSMNTEAFF. The CDR3 nucleotides read TGCAGTGCGTATGACAGTATGAACACTGAAGCTTTCTTT.

This clonotype was counted only a few times. This chain connects TRBV25-1 to TRBJ2-7; D is uncertain. Germline V gives CDR1 MGHDK, CDR2 SYGVNS. This CDR3 comprises 11 residues. V was shortened by 4 bases and J by 7 bases, with 8 bases between the two germline ends. For the CDR3, the DNA is TGTGCCAGCAGTGGGGGTCGGGAGCAGTACGTC. Its translation is CASSGGREQYV.

The V and J genes are TRBV19 and TRBJ1-1; D is uncertain. Trimming cost V 4 bases and J 9 bases, with 6 bases left between them. This CDR3 contains 10 residues. CDR1 is LNHDA and CDR2 is SQIVND in the germline V gene (reference sequence). CDR3 protein: CASSRGKAFF. The DNA of the CDR3 is TGTGCCAGTAGTAGAGGGAAAGCTTTCTTT.

The rearrangement joins TRBV7-2 to TRBJ1-2; 10 bases fit TRBD1. V lost 0 bases and J lost 8; bases outside the gene matches: 12. The CDR3 length is 17 residues. Germline CDR1 SGHTA, CDR2 FQGNSA. The CDR3: CASSLAIQSGQGFGYTF. CDR3 nucleotides: TGTGCCAGCAGCTTAGCCATCCAGTCGGGACAGGGGTTCGGCTACACCTTC.

The chain uses TRBV7-2 and TRBJ2-1; D may be TRBD1 or TRBD2 (5 bases each). The V gene's germline CDR1 is SGHTA and CDR2 FQGNSA. V lost 1 base and J 4 bases, leaving 8 bases between the germline ends. This CDR3 is 14 amino acids long. DNA of the CDR3: TGTGCCAGCAGCTTAGATGGGACGTACAATGAGCAGTTCTTC. This gives the protein CASSLDGTYNEQFF.

In this sample, this clonotype turned up a few times. The V call is TRBV25-1, the J call TRBJ2-2, with 7 bases that match TRBD2. Trimming cost V 7 bases and J 3 bases; bases outside gene matches: 5. This CDR3 has 14 residues. Looked up from germline, CDR1 is MGHDK and CDR2 is SYGVNS. Here the CDR3 DNA reads TGTGCCAGCAAACACCGGGGGGACACCGGGGAGCTGTTTTTT. It encodes CASKHRGDTGELFF. The full variable domain, with the rest looked up from reference TRBV25-1 and TRBJ2-2, is EADIYQTPRYLVIGTGKKITLECSQTMGHDKMYWYQQDPGMELHLIHYSYGVNSTEKGDLSSESTVSRIRTEHFPLTLESARPSHTSQYLCASKHRGDTGELFFGEGSRLTVL.

The sample holds many counts of this clonotype. This chain joins TRBV9 and TRBJ1-1, with TRBD1 as a possible D gene (5 bases). The CDR3 is 16 amino acids. Trimming shortened V by 3 bases and J by 0 bases, and 15 bases separated the two germline ends. CDR1 is SGDLS and CDR2 is YYNGEE in the germline V gene. In nucleotides, the CDR3 is TGTGCCAGCAGCGGTGGGGGTCTGGCCATGAACACTGAAGCTTTCTTT. Residues: CASSGGGLAMNTEAFF.

This clonotype was counted between two and nine times. The V call is TRBV7-9, the J call TRBJ2-1; D possibly matches TRBD1 or TRBD2 (5 bases each). The V gene lost 2 bases and the J gene lost 0 bases, with 11 bases spanning the gap. The CDR3 runs 16 residues. The V gene's germline CDR1 is SEHNR and CDR2 FQNEAQ (reference sequence). The CDR3 DNA reads TGTGCCAGCAGCTTACCGGGGCTGAGCTCCTACAATGAGCAGTTCTTC. It encodes CASSLPGLSSYNEQFF.

Only a few counts were recorded for this clonotype. The J gene is TRBJ2-7, the V gene TRBV7-2; D gene ambiguous. V dropped 3 bases and J dropped 4 bases, with 10 bases sitting between them. From germline, CDR1 is SGHTA and CDR2 FQGNSA. This CDR3 region has 13 residues. CDR3 region: CASSFAFPYEQYV. The CDR3 bases are TGTGCCAGCAGCTTTGCCTTCCCATACGAGCAGTACGTC.